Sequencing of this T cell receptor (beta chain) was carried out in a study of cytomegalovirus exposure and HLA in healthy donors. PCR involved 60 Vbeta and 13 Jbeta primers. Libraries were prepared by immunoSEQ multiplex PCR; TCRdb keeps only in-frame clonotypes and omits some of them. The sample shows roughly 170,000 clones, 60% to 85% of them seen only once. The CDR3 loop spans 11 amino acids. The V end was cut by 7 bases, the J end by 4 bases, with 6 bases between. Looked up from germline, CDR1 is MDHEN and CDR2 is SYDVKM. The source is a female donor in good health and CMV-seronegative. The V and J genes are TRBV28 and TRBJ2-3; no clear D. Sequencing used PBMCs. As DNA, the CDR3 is TGTGCCAGCACCCTGTCAGATACGCAGTATTTT. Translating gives CASTLSDTQYF.